Below, 21 T cell receptor beta chains from the same sample are listed, as sequenced in a study of T cells in women clearing cervical HPV infection. Libraries were prepared by immunoSEQ multiplex PCR; TCRdb keeps only in-frame clonotypes and omits some of them. The clone table shows some 24,000 clones, with the ten largest holding 5.4%. Sequenced input: blood buffy coat. The receptors were gathered from a woman aged 18 to 75 with a cervical HPV16 infection that either progressed to CIN3+ or cleared (not recorded which).

With respect to this clone: The CDR3 extends 3 residues past the end of the read, so its final part is completed from the germline J gene. The chain joins TRBV19 to TRBJ1-1, with a tentative D call TRBD1 (5 bases). In germline, CDR1 is LNHDA, CDR2 SQIVND (reference sequence). The CDR3 is 13 residues long. The V end was cut by 8 bases, the J end by 4 bases, with 14 bases between. The CDR3 bases that were read are TGTGCCAGTGAGCGGGGGACGGGCACTGAA. Encoded protein: CASERGTGTE. The CDR3 as a whole reads CASERGTGTEAFF.

As regards this clone: The CDR3 is cut off 3 residues early in the read; its end comes from the germline J gene. The J gene is TRBJ2-3, the V gene TRBV7-8; possible D gene TRBD2, 6 bases. CDR1 SGHVS and CDR2 FQNEAQ come from the germline V gene. The CDR3 sequence is 16 residues long. V was cut by 5 bases and J by 8 bases, with 23 bases left in between. CDR3 DNA (partial): TGTGCCAGCAGCCAAAGCAAGACTAGTCGTGTTACTACG. This codes for CASSQSKTSRVTT. The CDR3 as a whole reads CASSQSKTSRVTTQYF.

About this clone: The read terminates 3 residues ahead of where the CDR3 ends, so the germline J gene completes it. The chain combines TRBV5-1 with TRBJ2-7, with D possibly being TRBD2 (7 bases). V was shortened by 1 base and J by 3 bases, with 14 bases between the two germline ends. Germline V lookup: CDR1 SGHRS, CDR2 YFSETQ. The CDR3 contains 15 residues. This CDR3 reads CASSLTGGSRYEQYF. CDR3 DNA (partial): TGCGCCAGCAGCTTGACGGGGGGCTCTCGCTACGAG.

In the case of this clone: The observed sequence ends 3 residues before the CDR3 terminus, with the missing tail filled in from the germline J gene. The chain couples TRBV30 to TRBJ1-5; tentative D call: TRBD1 (6 bases). Germline-derived CDR1 and CDR2 are GTSNPN and SVGIG (reference sequence). The CDR3 is 13 residues long. V was pared by 1 base and J by 7 bases, with 11 bases between. The sequenced part of the CDR3 DNA is TGTGCCTGGAGTGACAGGGACGGGCAGCCC. This translates into CAWSDRDGQP. The whole CDR3 sequence reads CAWSDRDGQPQHF. Looking up the rest from reference TRBV30 and TRBJ1-5 gives the full variable domain: SQTIHQWPATLVQPVGSPLSLECTVEGTSNPNLYWYRQAAGRGLQLLFYSVGIGQISSEVPQNLSASRPQDRQFILSSKKLLLSDSGFYLCAWSDRDGQPQHFGDGTRLSIL.

As for this clone: The read ends 3 residues before the CDR3 terminus; that terminus is restored from the germline J gene. The chain has TRBV5-1 and TRBJ2-7, with TRBD2 matching over 10 bases. CDR1 and CDR2 from the germline V gene are SGHRS and YFSETQ. This CDR3 is 14 amino acids long. Unmatched junction bases numbered 2, after V lost 2 bases and J lost 3 bases. The CDR3 here is CASSLAGGDYEQYF. The sequenced CDR3 bases are TGCGCCAGCAGCTTAGCGGGAGGGGACTACGAG.

For this clone: The CDR3 end lies 3 residues beyond the end of the read and is filled in from the germline J gene. The chain joins TRBV5-4 to TRBJ2-7; possibly TRBD1 for D (5 bases). Germline V gene data show CDR1 as SGHNT and CDR2 as YYREEE (reference sequence). V was pared by 0 bases and J by 0 bases, with 10 bases between. The CDR3 length is 15 residues. CDR3 residues: CASSLVDTSSYEQYF. Incomplete CDR3 DNA: TGTGCCAGCAGCTTGGTGGACACCTCCTCCTACGAG.

The CDR3 is CSAGLADPYEQYF. CDR3 DNA, as far as it was read: TGCAGCGCCGGACTAGCGGATCCCTACGAG. The gene calls are TRBV29-1 and TRBJ2-7; 10 bases fit TRBD2. From the germline J gene comes the end of the CDR3, since the read stops 3 residues before it. Germline CDR1 is SQVTM and CDR2 is ANQGSEA. The CDR3 totals 13 residues. V shed 7 bases and J 2 bases; nucleotides not matched to a gene: 5.

The CDR3 DNA, read in part, is TGTGCCAGCGCCAAAACTCGGGATTCACCC. Its protein product is CASAKTRDSP. The full-length CDR3 reads as CASAKTRDSPLHF. The chain uses TRBV12-3 or TRBV12-4 and TRBJ1-6, with unresolved D. The read stops 3 residues short of the end of the CDR3; the missing end is completed from the germline J gene. This CDR3 is 13 amino acids long. Between the trimmed V and J ends, which lost 8 bases and 8 bases, there was a span of 13 bases.

Regarding this clone: The read ends 3 residues before the CDR3 terminus; that terminus is restored from the germline J gene. The gene calls are TRBV5-1 and TRBJ2-1, with TRBD2 matching over 7 bases. Germline trimming cut 5 bases from V and 9 bases from J; bases unmatched to any gene: 17. The CDR3 is made up of 16 amino acids. Germline CDR1 SGHRS, CDR2 YFSETQ. CDR3 loop: CASRGFTGGRGGEQFF. CDR3 DNA, as far as it was read: TGCGCCAGCAGGGGGTTTACTGGCGGGAGAGGAGGTGAG.

A note on this clone: The observed sequence ends 3 residues before the CDR3 terminus, with the missing tail filled in from the germline J gene. The chain carries TRBV18 and TRBJ1-1, with D perhaps TRBD1 (5 bases). CDR3 length: 16 amino acids. Germline CDR1 reads KGHSH; CDR2 reads LQKENI. CDR3 DNA, as far as it was read: TGTGCCAGCTCACCAATTGCCCAGGGCAGCTCCTACGAG. This sequence encodes CASSPIAQGSSYE. The whole CDR3 region reads CASSPIAQGSSYEAFF. Looking up the rest from reference TRBV18 and TRBJ1-1 gives the full variable domain: NAGVMQNPRHLVRRRGQEARLRCSPMKGHSHVYWYRQLPEEGLKFMVYLQKENIIDESGMPKERFSAEFPKEGPSILRIQQVVRGDSAAYFCASSPIAQGSSYEAFFGQGTRLTVV.

Comments on this clone: The missing CDR3 end, 3 residues past where the read stops, is filled in from the germline J gene. The chain employs TRBV18 and TRBJ2-3, with D tentatively TRBD2 (6 bases). Germline CDR1 is KGHSH and CDR2 is LQKENI. CDR3 size: 15 residues. Trimming took off 4 bases at V and 0 bases at J, with 11 bases between the two ends. CDR3 region: CASSHGRGSTDTQYF. Incomplete CDR3 DNA: TGTGCCAGCTCACATGGGCGGGGAAGCACAGATACG. Based on the CDR3 plus reference TRBV18 and TRBJ2-3, the full variable domain is NAGVMQNPRHLVRRRGQEARLRCSPMKGHSHVYWYRQLPEEGLKFMVYLQKENIIDESGMPKERFSAEFPKEGPSILRIQQVVRGDSAAYFCASSHGRGSTDTQYFGPGTRLTVL.

Note on this clone: The CDR3 end is not reached by the read, which stops 3 residues before it; the germline J gene fills it in. The chain couples TRBV29-1 to TRBJ1-2; 8 nucleotides align to TRBD1. This CDR3 comprises 13 residues. CDR1 and CDR2 from the germline V gene are SQVTM and ANQGSEA. CDR3 DNA, as far as it was read: TGCAGCGCTACAGGGGGGCGGCAACCGAGC. This gives the protein CSATGGRQPS. The full CDR3 protein reads CSATGGRQPSYTF. The full variable domain, rest sourced from reference TRBV29-1 and TRBJ1-2, is SAVISQKPSRDICQRGTSLTIQCQVDSQVTMMFWYRQQPGQSLTLIATANQGSEATYESGFVIDKFPISRPNLTFSTLTVSNMSPEDSSIYLCSATGGRQPSYTFGSGTRLTVV.

Turning to this clone: The sequenced fragment ends 3 residues before the CDR3 boundary, so the rest is inferred from the germline J gene. The gene calls are TRBV5-1 and TRBJ1-1; TRBD1 might be the D (5 bases). The germline CDR1 and CDR2 sequences are SGHRS and YFSETQ. V dropped 4 bases and J dropped 0 bases, with 10 bases sitting between them. The CDR3 covers 14 residues. The CDR3 sequence: CASSAQGLNTEAFF. CDR3 DNA, as far as it was read: TGCGCCAGCAGCGCCCAGGGCCTGAACACTGAA.

About this clone itself: The read finishes 3 residues shy of the CDR3 end, and the germline J gene is used to complete it. This chain joins TRBV4-2 and TRBJ1-1; the match to TRBD1 covers 11 bases. The CDR3 extends over 17 amino acids. CDR1 and CDR2 from the germline V gene are LGHNA and YNFKEQ. The V gene end was trimmed by 4 bases and the J gene end by 5 bases; junction bases not matched to a gene: 12. CDR3 in amino acids: CASSPPPPGTGGTEAFF. The CDR3 bases that were read are TGTGCCAGCAGCCCACCCCCCCCCGGGACAGGGGGAACTGAA.

The CDR3 DNA, read in part, is TGTGCCAGCAGTTCCGGACGGGGGGCAACTAATGAAAAA. It translates to CASSSGRGATNEK. The entire CDR3 protein is CASSSGRGATNEKLFF. The V call is TRBV2, the J call TRBJ1-4; TRBD1 is a possible D gene (5 bases). From the germline J gene comes the end of the CDR3, since the read stops 3 residues before it. Germline lookup yields CDR1 SNHLY and CDR2 FYNNEI. The CDR3 has 16 residues. Between the trimmed V and J ends, which lost 5 bases and 0 bases, there was a span of 13 bases.

Worth noting for this clone: The sequence runs out 3 residues before the end of the CDR3; the remainder is reconstructed from the germline J gene. V is TRBV19 and J is TRBJ1-2; 8 bases are shared with TRBD1. CDR1 is LNHDA, CDR2 SQIVND, per germline (reference sequence). The CDR3 is 14 amino acids. Unmatched junction bases numbered 5, after V lost 7 bases and J lost 1 base. The covered CDR3 bases are TGTGCCAGTACCCCGGGACAGGTTAACTATGGC. Protein product: CASTPGQVNYG. The complete CDR3 reads CASTPGQVNYGYTF.

A remark on this clone: The read ends 3 residues shy of where the CDR3 ends; the end is completed using the germline J gene. This rearrangement joins TRBV5-1 to TRBJ2-3, with TRBD2 matching over 10 bases. The germline CDR1 and CDR2 sequences are SGHRS and YFSETQ. CDR3 size: 13 residues. The CDR3 bases that were read are TGCGCCAGCCGAACTAGCGGGGAAGAGACG. Its protein is CASRTSGEET. The complete CDR3 sequence is CASRTSGEETQYF.

Comments on this clone: Sequencing ends 3 residues short of the CDR3 end; the germline J gene provides the rest. The chain has TRBV5-1 and TRBJ1-1, with D unclear. This CDR3 region has 16 residues. In germline, CDR1 is SGHRS, CDR2 YFSETQ. The V and J ends lost 4 bases and 2 bases respectively, with 18 bases between them. The CDR3 spells CASSEPRHWSNTEAFF. Incomplete CDR3 DNA: TGCGCCAGCAGCGAACCCCGACATTGGTCAAACACTGAA. The full variable domain, rest sourced from reference TRBV5-1 and TRBJ1-1, is KAGVTQTPRYLIKTRGQQVTLSCSPISGHRSVSWYQQTPGQGLQFLFEYFSETQRNKGNFPGRFSGRQFSNSRSEMNVSTLELGDSALYLCASSEPRHWSNTEAFFGQGTRLTVV.

Regarding this clone: The observed sequence ends 3 residues before the CDR3 terminus, with the missing tail filled in from the germline J gene. The V and J genes are TRBV18 and TRBJ1-3; 7 bases map to TRBD1. Per germline, CDR1 KGHSH and CDR2 LQKENI. The CDR3 is 16 amino acids. With V trimmed by 5 bases and J by 0 bases, 7 bases remained unmatched. The CDR3 sequence is CASSERTGASGNTIYF. The CDR3 bases that were read are TGTGCCAGCTCAGAAAGGACAGGTGCCTCTGGAAACACC.

Worth noting for this clone: The CDR3 end is not reached by the read, which stops 3 residues before it; the germline J gene fills it in. The chain recombines TRBV6-4 with TRBJ2-2, with TRBD2 matching 9 bases. J was trimmed by 3 bases and V by 4 bases; bases with no gene match: 3. The length of the CDR3 is 15 residues. The germline gives CDR1 MRHNA, CDR2 SNTAGT. The CDR3 region is CASSASGTDTGELFF. The covered CDR3 bases are TGTGCCAGCAGTGCTAGCGGGACGGACACCGGGGAG.

As for this clone: The read gets to within 3 residues of the CDR3 end, and the germline J gene fills in the rest. This chain connects TRBV4-1 to TRBJ1-4; 8 nucleotides agree with TRBD1. Germline values: CDR1 MGHRA, CDR2 YSYEKL. With 5 bases clipped from V and 4 bases from J, the junction kept 12 bases outside the gene matches. The CDR3 totals 17 residues. CDR3 DNA (partial): TGCGCCAGCAGCATGGGGCCCAGGGGGCCAGTTAATGAAAAA. Its protein is CASSMGPRGPVNEK. The full CDR3 sequence reads CASSMGPRGPVNEKLFF.